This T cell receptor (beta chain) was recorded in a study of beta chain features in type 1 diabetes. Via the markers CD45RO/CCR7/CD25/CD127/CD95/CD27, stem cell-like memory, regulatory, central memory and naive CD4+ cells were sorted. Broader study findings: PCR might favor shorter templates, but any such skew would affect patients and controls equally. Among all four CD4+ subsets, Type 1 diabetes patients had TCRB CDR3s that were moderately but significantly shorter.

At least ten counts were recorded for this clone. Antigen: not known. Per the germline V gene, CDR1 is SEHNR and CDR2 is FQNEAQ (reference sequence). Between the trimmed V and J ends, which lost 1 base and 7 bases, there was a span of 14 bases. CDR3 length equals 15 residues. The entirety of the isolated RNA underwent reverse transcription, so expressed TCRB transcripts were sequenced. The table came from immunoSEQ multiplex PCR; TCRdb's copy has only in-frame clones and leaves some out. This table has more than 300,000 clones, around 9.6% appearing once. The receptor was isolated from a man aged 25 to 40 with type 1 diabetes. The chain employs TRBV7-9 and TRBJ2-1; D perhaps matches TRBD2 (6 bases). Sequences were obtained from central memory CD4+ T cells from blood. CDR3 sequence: CASSLGTTPPNEQFF. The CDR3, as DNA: TGTGCCAGCAGCTTAGGGACTACCCCCCCTAATGAGCAGTTCTTC.